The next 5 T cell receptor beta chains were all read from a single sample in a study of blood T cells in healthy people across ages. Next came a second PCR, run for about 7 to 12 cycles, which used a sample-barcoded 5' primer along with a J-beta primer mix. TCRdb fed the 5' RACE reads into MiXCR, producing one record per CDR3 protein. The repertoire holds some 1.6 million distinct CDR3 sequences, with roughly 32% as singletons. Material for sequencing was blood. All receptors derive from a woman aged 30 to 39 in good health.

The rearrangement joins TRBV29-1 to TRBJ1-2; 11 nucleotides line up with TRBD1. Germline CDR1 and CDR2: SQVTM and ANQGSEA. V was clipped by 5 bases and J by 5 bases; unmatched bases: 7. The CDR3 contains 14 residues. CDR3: CSVWDRGSVYGYTF. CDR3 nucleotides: TGCAGCGTTTGGGACAGGGGGAGTGTTTATGGCTACACCTTC.

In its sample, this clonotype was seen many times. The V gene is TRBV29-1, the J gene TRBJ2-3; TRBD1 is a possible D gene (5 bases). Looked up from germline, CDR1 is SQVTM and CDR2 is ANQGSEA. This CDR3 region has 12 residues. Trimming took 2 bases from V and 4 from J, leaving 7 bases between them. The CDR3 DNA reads TGCAGCGTTGAAAGGGGCTCAGATACGCAGTATTTT. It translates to CSVERGSDTQYF.

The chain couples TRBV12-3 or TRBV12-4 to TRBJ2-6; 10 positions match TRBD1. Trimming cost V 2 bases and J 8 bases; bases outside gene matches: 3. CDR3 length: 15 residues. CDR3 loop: CASSLLGQGTNVLTF. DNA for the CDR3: TGTGCCAGCAGTTTATTGGGACAGGGGACCAACGTCCTGACTTTC.

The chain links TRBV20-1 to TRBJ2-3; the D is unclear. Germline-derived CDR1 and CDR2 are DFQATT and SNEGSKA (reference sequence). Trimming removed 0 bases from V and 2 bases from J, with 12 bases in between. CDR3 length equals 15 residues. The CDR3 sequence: CSARDERQHTDTQYF. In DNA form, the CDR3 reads TGCAGTGCTAGAGATGAGCGACAACACACAGATACGCAGTATTTT.

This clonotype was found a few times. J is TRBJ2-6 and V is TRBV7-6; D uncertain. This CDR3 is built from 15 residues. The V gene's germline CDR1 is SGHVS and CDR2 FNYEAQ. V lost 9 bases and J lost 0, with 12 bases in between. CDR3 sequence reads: CASPPVCSGANVLTF. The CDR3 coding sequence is TGTGCCAGTCCTCCGGTCTGCTCTGGGGCCAACGTCCTGACTTTC.